Below are 20 T cell receptor beta chains sequenced from a single sample in a study of blood T cells in healthy people across ages (dated by TCRdb to about 2015). The method behind the library was 5' RACE. Sequencing relied on an Illumina HiSeq 2500. The second PCR ran for about 6 to 12 cycles and used a J-beta primer mix along with a sample-barcoded 5' primer. The public sequencing data were trimmed at Q25 with fastp and processed into clonotypes with MiXCR by TCRdb, which kept only in-frame beta chains. All rows with the same CDR3 protein become a single entry with the most common DNA and genes. The sample data list about 780,000 distinct CDR3 sequences, and about 59% of these were observed just once. Around 30% of the sample belongs to the ten largest clones. The source material was blood. Source of these receptors: a man aged 30 to 45 in good health.

J is TRBJ2-1 and V is TRBV7-2; TRBD2 matches at 13 bases. The CDR3 extends over 15 amino acids. The V gene's germline CDR1 is SGHTA and CDR2 FQGNSA. The ends lost 6 bases at V and 6 bases at J; junction bases unmatched: 5. The CDR3 protein is CASRPTSGGSNEQFF. The CDR3 region has the DNA TGTGCCAGCAGACCGACTAGCGGGGGGTCCAATGAGCAGTTCTTC.

The gene calls are TRBV7-2 and TRBJ1-3; 7 nucleotides match TRBD1. This CDR3 region has 17 residues. CDR1 is SGHTA and CDR2 is FQGNSA in the germline V gene. Trimming removed 1 base from V and 0 bases from J; junction bases left unmatched: 6. The CDR3 DNA is TGTGCCAGCAGCTTAGTAGTTGCAGGGGGCTCTGGAAACACCATATATTTT. It codes for CASSLVVAGGSGNTIYF. The full variable domain, rest sourced from reference TRBV7-2 and TRBJ1-3, is GAGVSQSPSNKVTEKGKDVELRCDPISGHTALYWYRQSLGQGLEFLIYFQGNSAPDKSGLPSDRFSAERTGGSVSTLTIQRTQQEDSAVYLCASSLVVAGGSGNTIYFGEGSWLTVV.

The chain has TRBV3-1 and TRBJ1-6; tentative D call: TRBD1 (6 bases). V dropped 2 bases and J dropped 3 bases, with 14 bases sitting between them. This CDR3 has 17 amino acids. Germline lookup yields CDR1 LGHDT and CDR2 YNNKEL (reference sequence). This chain's CDR3 is CASSQSEGGLYNSPLHF. In DNA, the CDR3 is TGTGCCAGCAGCCAATCCGAGGGGGGGCTCTATAATTCACCCCTCCACTTT. The full variable domain, in which reference TRBV3-1 and TRBJ1-6 provide the parts outside the CDR3, is DTAVSQTPKYLVTQMGNDKSIKCEQNLGHDTMYWYKQDSKKFLKIMFSYNNKELIINETVPNRFSPKSPDKAHLNLHINSLELGDSAVYFCASSQSEGGLYNSPLHFGNGTRLTVT.

The sample holds a few counts of this clonotype. This sequence joins TRBV12-3 or TRBV12-4 and TRBJ2-3, with a weak D call TRBD2 (6 bases). The CDR3 runs to 15 residues. V dropped 6 bases and J dropped 0 bases, with 13 bases sitting between them. The CDR3 sequence: CASRLTGTSTDTQYF. The CDR3 region has the DNA TGTGCCAGCAGGCTGACCGGGACTAGCACAGATACGCAGTATTTT.

This rearrangement joins TRBV7-6 to TRBJ2-5; D gene ambiguous. V dropped 1 base and J dropped 0 bases, with 12 bases sitting between them. Germline V CDR1 and CDR2: SGHVS, FNYEAQ. The CDR3 runs 16 residues. In nucleotides, the CDR3 is TGTGCCAGCAGCTTAGGTCCTAAGGATTACCAAGAGACCCAGTACTTC. This translates into CASSLGPKDYQETQYF.

This clonotype appeared a few times. The CDR3 nucleotides read TGTGCCAGCAGTGAAAACTATGGCTACACCTTC. Its protein is CASSENYGYTF. The V call is TRBV6-1, the J call TRBJ1-2; D remains ambiguous. Trimming cost V 2 bases and J 2 bases, with 0 bases left between them. This CDR3 has 11 amino acids. Germline CDR1 is MNHNS and CDR2 is SASEGT.

This sequence joins TRBV3-1 and TRBJ2-7, with D perhaps matching TRBD1 or TRBD2 (5 bases each). Germline V gene lookup returns CDR1 LGHDT and CDR2 YNNKEL (reference sequence). The CDR3 runs to 17 residues. The V end was cut by 4 bases, the J end by 0 bases, with 19 bases between. CDR3 sequence reads: CASSRNNRDANSYEQYF. The DNA for the CDR3 is TGTGCCAGCAGCCGAAATAACCGGGACGCCAACTCCTACGAGCAGTACTTC.

This clonotype was picked up one time. This chain joins TRBV6-2 or TRBV6-3 and TRBJ2-4; D is undetermined. Germline V gives CDR1 MNHEY, CDR2 SVGEGT. This CDR3 has 11 residues. V was pared by 5 bases and J by 13 bases, with 12 bases between. The CDR3 protein is CASSTQYAQYF. The CDR3 DNA follows: TGTGCCAGCAGTACCCAGTACGCGCAGTACTTC.

This clonotype came up a few times. The chain is built from TRBV9 and TRBJ2-2; TRBD1 matches 9 bases. Germline V gene lookup returns CDR1 SGDLS and CDR2 YYNGEE. CDR3 length: 17 amino acids. J gave up 3 bases and V 5 bases, and 11 bases lay outside the gene matches. The CDR3 nucleotides are TGTGCCAGCAGTGCATCGGCGACAGGGGGGGACACCGGGGAGCTGTTTTTT. This sequence encodes CASSASATGGDTGELFF.

The chain recombines TRBV13 with TRBJ1-2; D remains unclear. Trimming took 1 base from V and 4 from J, leaving 13 bases between them. From germline, CDR1 is PRHDT and CDR2 FYEKMQ (reference sequence). CDR3 length: 15 residues. The CDR3 coding sequence is TGTGCCAGCAGCTTAGCGGGCAGTTCATCCTATGGCTACACCTTC. Residues: CASSLAGSSSYGYTF.

The chain combines TRBV28 with TRBJ2-2; D unclear. The CDR3 sequence is 13 residues long. Germline lookup yields CDR1 MDHEN and CDR2 SYDVKM. V was cut by 6 bases and J by 5 bases, with 10 bases left in between. CDR3 in DNA: TGTGCCAGCAGCCAACTGGGGACCGGGGAGCTGTTTTTT. Encoded protein: CASSQLGTGELFF.

About this clonotype itself: Compared with germline, one end of the junction differs, possibly owing to a read error. The gene calls are TRBV29-1 and TRBJ2-1; maybe TRBD1 (5 bases). This CDR3 is 13 amino acids long. CDR1 and CDR2 from the germline V gene are SQVTM and ANQGSEA. CDR3 nucleotide sequence: TGCAGCGCTGACACACAGGCCGGCAATGAGCGGTTCTTC. Translation: CSADTQAGNERFF.

J is TRBJ2-4 and V is TRBV19; TRBD1 might be the D (5 bases). The J call may not be correct, given that the DNA end is closer to TRBJ2-7. Germline CDR1 is LNHDA and CDR2 is SQIVND (reference sequence). The CDR3 has 15 amino acids. The CDR3 region is CASSAKQASGYEQYF. The CDR3 bases are TGTGCCAGTAGTGCAAAACAGGCGAGTGGATACGAGCAGTACTTC.

This sequence joins TRBV5-1 and TRBJ2-7; D is perhaps TRBD1 (6 bases). The V end was cut by 4 bases, the J end by 0 bases, with 11 bases between. Per the germline V gene, CDR1 is SGHRS and CDR2 is YFSETQ. The CDR3 runs to 14 residues. The CDR3 spells CASSGPDSSYEQYF. In nucleotides, the CDR3 is TGCGCCAGCAGCGGCCCGGACAGCTCCTACGAGCAGTACTTC.

There are a few counts of this clonotype. The genes are TRBV4-2 and TRBJ1-6; D ambiguous. This CDR3 region has 16 residues. The germline CDR1 and CDR2 sequences are LGHNA and YNFKEQ. Trimming pared 0 bases from V and 3 bases from J, leaving 9 bases between. CDR3: CASSQDGRSYNSPLHF. CDR3 bases: TGTGCCAGCAGCCAAGATGGCAGAAGCTATAATTCACCCCTCCACTTT.

The chain uses TRBV11-3 and TRBJ2-4; D gene unclear. The J call is doubtful: the DNA matches TRBJ2-7 better. CDR1 is SGHNT and CDR2 is YENEEA in the germline V gene. CDR3 size: 13 residues. Written as DNA, the CDR3 is TGTGCCAGCAGCTTAGATCCCGGGTACGAGCAGTACTTC. Translated, it gives CASSLDPGYEQYF.

The chain couples TRBV7-8 to TRBJ2-3; a weak D match, TRBD2 (6 bases). CDR3 size: 15 residues. Trimming took off 4 bases at V and 5 bases at J, with 16 bases between the two ends. The germline gives CDR1 SGHVS, CDR2 FQNEAQ. Here the CDR3 DNA reads TGTGCCAGCAGCTGGGGACGGACTACAAGAGATACGCAGTATTTT. It specifies CASSWGRTTRDTQYF.

The gene calls are TRBV10-3 and TRBJ2-5, with 8 bases lining up with TRBD1. The V segment lost 3 bases and the J segment 5 bases; nucleotides outside the gene matches: 8. The CDR3 is made up of 15 amino acids. CDR1 ENHRY and CDR2 SYGVKD come from the germline V gene. The DNA of the CDR3 is TGTGCCATCAGTGACGTCAGGGGGCGTGAGGAGACCCAGTACTTC. Its translation: CAISDVRGREETQYF.

CDR3 protein: CSARVRDYGEQFF. CDR3 bases: TGCAGTGCTAGAGTGCGGGACTATGGGGAGCAGTTCTTC. The chain is built from TRBV20-1 and TRBJ2-1; 7 nucleotides align to TRBD2. Germline V gene data show CDR1 as DFQATT and CDR2 as SNEGSKA (reference sequence). CDR3 length equals 13 residues. V trimming: 1 base; J trimming: 10 bases; junction bases outside the gene matches: 7.

The chain is built from TRBV28 and TRBJ1-1; D is unresolved. V lost 2 bases to trimming and J lost 6 bases, with 13 bases between them. CDR1 MDHEN and CDR2 SYDVKM come from the germline V gene. The CDR3 covers 14 residues. The CDR3, as DNA: TGTGCCAGCAGTTTACAACCGACTGTCCCTGAAGCTTTCTTT. Its translation: CASSLQPTVPEAFF.